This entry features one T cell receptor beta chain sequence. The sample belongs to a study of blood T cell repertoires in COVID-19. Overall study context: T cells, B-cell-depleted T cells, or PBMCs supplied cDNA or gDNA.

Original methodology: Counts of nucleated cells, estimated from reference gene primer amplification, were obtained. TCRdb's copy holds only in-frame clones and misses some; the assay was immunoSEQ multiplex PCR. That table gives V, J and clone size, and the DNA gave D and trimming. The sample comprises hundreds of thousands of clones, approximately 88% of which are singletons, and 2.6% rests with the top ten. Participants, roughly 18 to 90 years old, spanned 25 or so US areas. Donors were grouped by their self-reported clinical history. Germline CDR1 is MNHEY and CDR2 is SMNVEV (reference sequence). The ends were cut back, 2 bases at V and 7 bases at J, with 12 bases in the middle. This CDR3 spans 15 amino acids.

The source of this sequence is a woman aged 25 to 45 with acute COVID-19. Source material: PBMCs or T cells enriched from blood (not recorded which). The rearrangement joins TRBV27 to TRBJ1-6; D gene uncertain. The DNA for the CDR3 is TGTGCCAGCAGTTTACTAACGCCGCAAAATTCACCCCTCCACTTT. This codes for CASSLLTPQNSPLHF.